The 18 T cell receptor beta chains below all came from one sample that was sequenced in a study of T-cell memory formation after mild COVID-19. Each CDR3 protein gets one entry after TCRdb re-called the 5' RACE reads with MiXCR. The sample holds 170,000 or so distinct CDR3 sequences, around a fifth seen once. Sequencing was performed on PBMCs or a T cell subset sorted from them (not recorded which). The receptors derive from an adult woman who had mild COVID-19 (a few samples of this study predate the infection). Cell type and time point are not known.

V and J are TRBV18 and TRBJ2-7; 12 bases map to TRBD1. The CDR3 has 15 residues. Germline CDR1 and CDR2: KGHSH and LQKENI. V was pared by 0 bases and J by 4 bases, with 1 base of the junction left unmatched. Here the CDR3 DNA reads TGTGCCAGCTCACCACCGGGACAGGGGGCTTACGAGCAGTACTTC. Residues: CASSPPGQGAYEQYF.

This sequence joins TRBV7-8 and TRBJ1-2, with D perhaps matching TRBD1 (5 bases). CDR3 size: 16 residues. V gave up 1 base and J gave up 3 bases, with 15 bases separating them. CDR1 and CDR2 (germline): SGHVS, FQNEAQ. CDR3 sequence (DNA): TGTGCCAGCAGCTTAGATTTTCGGCAGGGAGACTATGGCTACACCTTC. Translation gives CASSLDFRQGDYGYTF.

This clonotype has a handful of counts. This sequence joins TRBV5-1 and TRBJ2-7; the match to TRBD1 covers 11 bases. V dropped 4 bases and J dropped 5; count of bases not matched to a gene: 8. The CDR3 loop spans 15 amino acids. The germline gives CDR1 SGHRS, CDR2 YFSETQ. Here the CDR3 DNA reads TGCGCCAGCAGCGTCAGGACAGGGGGCGGCGACGAGCAGTACTTC. It yields the protein CASSVRTGGGDEQYF. Full variable domain (missing parts from reference TRBV5-1 and TRBJ2-7): KAGVTQTPRYLIKTRGQQVTLSCSPISGHRSVSWYQQTPGQGLQFLFEYFSETQRNKGNFPGRFSGRQFSNSRSEMNVSTLELGDSALYLCASSVRTGGGDEQYFGPGTRLTVT.

The chain's CDR3 is CASSQEREYEQYF. CDR3 coding DNA: TGCGCCAGCAGCCAAGAACGCGAGTACGAGCAGTACTTC. The J gene is TRBJ2-7, the V gene TRBV4-1; no clear D. The length of the CDR3 is 13 residues. Trimming removed 0 bases at V and 4 bases at J, with 7 bases between. Germline V gene data show CDR1 as MGHRA and CDR2 as YSYEKL.

The gene calls are TRBV6-5 and TRBJ2-1; 9 bases align to TRBD1. CDR1 is MNHEY, CDR2 SVGAGI, per germline. V was pared by 8 bases and J by 8 bases, with 7 bases of the junction left unmatched. There are 13 residues in the CDR3. The CDR3 spells CASEDRGRDEQFF. The CDR3 nucleotides read TGTGCCAGCGAGGACAGGGGTCGCGATGAGCAGTTCTTC.

This clonotype was found a few times. V gene TRBV3-1 combines with J gene TRBJ2-5; D not certain. The CDR3 runs to 16 residues. Trimming pared 0 bases from V and 2 bases from J, leaving 13 bases between. CDR1 and CDR2 from the germline V gene are LGHDT and YNNKEL (reference sequence). CDR3 bases: TGTGCCAGCAGCCAAGATCAGGCGACTGTACAAGAGACCCAGTACTTC. Its protein product is CASSQDQATVQETQYF.

The genes are TRBV9 and TRBJ2-5; no clear D gene. CDR3 length: 13 residues. Per the germline V gene, CDR1 is SGDLS and CDR2 is YYNGEE. Trimming cost V 2 bases and J 5 bases, with 10 bases left between them. The CDR3 DNA follows: TGTGCCAGCAGCGTTGGGGATTGGGAGACCCAGTACTTC. It is translated as CASSVGDWETQYF.

This clonotype came up a few times. This chain connects TRBV4-2 to TRBJ2-7, with D perhaps matching TRBD2 (6 bases). The CDR3 extends over 14 amino acids. CDR1 and CDR2 (germline): LGHNA, YNFKEQ. The V end lost 3 bases, the J end lost 2 bases, and 11 bases lay between the germline ends. This CDR3 is CASSHRGLAYEQYF. The CDR3 DNA follows: TGTGCCAGCAGCCACCGGGGACTCGCCTACGAGCAGTACTTC.

The chain joins TRBV7-9 to TRBJ2-2; no firm D call. The CDR3 is 11 residues long. Trimming removed 6 bases from V and 5 bases from J, with 4 bases in between. Germline V gene lookup returns CDR1 SEHNR and CDR2 FQNEAQ (reference sequence). CDR3 bases: TGTGCCAGCAGAATTACCGGGGAGCTGTTTTTT. Translating it yields CASRITGELFF.

In this sample, this clonotype turned up a few times. The V gene is TRBV27, the J gene TRBJ2-5; 8 nucleotides line up with TRBD1. CDR3 length: 15 residues. Per the germline V gene, CDR1 is MNHEY and CDR2 is SMNVEV (reference sequence). V gave up 5 bases and J gave up 2 bases; unmatched junction bases: 7. The CDR3 sequence: CASSKQGGGQETQYF. DNA of the CDR3: TGTGCCAGCAGTAAACAGGGGGGAGGTCAAGAGACCCAGTACTTC.

This clonotype has more than one count but fewer than ten. The chain joins TRBV6-5 to TRBJ1-1; D unresolved. The CDR3 covers 13 residues. Germline CDR1 reads MNHEY; CDR2 reads SVGAGI. V lost 3 bases and J 6 bases, leaving 11 bases between the germline ends. DNA for the CDR3: TGTGCCAGCAGTTATTCCTGGCCGGCTGAAGCTTTCTTT. Its protein is CASSYSWPAEAFF.

The chain's CDR3 is CSARDRENYGYTF. DNA of the CDR3: TGCAGCGCACGGGACAGAGAGAACTATGGCTACACCTTC. The chain has TRBV29-1 and TRBJ1-2, with 7 bases aligning to TRBD1. Trimming cost V 7 bases and J 2 bases; bases outside gene matches: 7. Germline V CDR1 and CDR2: SQVTM, ANQGSEA. The CDR3 runs to 13 residues.

By sample fraction, this clonotype is medium-sized. The CDR3 region has the DNA TGCGCCAGCAGCCTCAACACAGGGGGCGAGGTTGACAATGAGCAGTTCTTC. It translates to CASSLNTGGEVDNEQFF. The rearrangement uses TRBV4-3 and TRBJ2-1; TRBD1 matches 9 bases. V gave up 4 bases and J gave up 5 bases; unmatched junction bases: 12. The length of the CDR3 is 17 residues. CDR1 LGHNA and CDR2 YSLEER come from the germline V gene.

This clonotype has just one count. The V and J genes are TRBV7-2 and TRBJ2-3, with 7 bases lining up with TRBD2. This CDR3 contains 14 residues. Germline V gene data show CDR1 as SGHTA and CDR2 as FQGNSA. V lost 5 bases to trimming and J lost 0 bases; unmatched junction nucleotides: 2. The CDR3 nucleotides are TGTGCCAGCAGCACTAGCGAGAGCACAGATACGCAGTATTTT. Translation: CASSTSESTDTQYF.

This clonotype was observed many times. The junction shows a germline mismatch at one end, possibly a read error. This chain uses TRBV18 with TRBJ2-7; D may be TRBD1 (6 bases). Germline V gene lookup returns CDR1 KGHSH and CDR2 LQKENI. The CDR3 extends over 13 amino acids. This CDR3 is CASSPGDSYEQYF. The CDR3 DNA sequence: TGCGCCAGCAGCCCAGGGGACTCCTACGAGCAGTACTTC.

This clonotype was observed a handful of times. This rearrangement joins TRBV27 to TRBJ2-5, with 7 nucleotides matching TRBD2. Germline CDR1 and CDR2: MNHEY and SMNVEV (reference sequence). The CDR3 runs to 16 residues. The J segment lost 4 bases and the V segment lost 7 bases, leaving 15 bases of the junction unmatched. CDR3 loop: CASTSWRESGGETQYF. DNA for the CDR3: TGTGCCAGCACTTCTTGGCGGGAGTCTGGTGGAGAGACCCAGTACTTC.

V and J are TRBV7-8 and TRBJ2-5; 8 bases line up with TRBD1. V lost 7 bases and J lost 1; bases outside the gene matches: 11. Looked up from germline, CDR1 is SGHVS and CDR2 is FQNEAQ. The length of the CDR3 is 16 residues. The CDR3: CASIVTGQELQETQYF. The CDR3 nucleotides read TGTGCCAGCATCGTAACGGGACAGGAGCTCCAAGAGACCCAGTACTTC.

V and J are TRBV7-9 and TRBJ1-4, with a tentative D call TRBD1 (5 bases). This CDR3 region has 16 residues. Germline assignment: CDR1 SEHNR and CDR2 FQNEAQ (reference sequence). V lost 2 bases and J lost 8, with 18 bases in between. CDR3 in DNA: TGTGCCAGCAGCTTACCAACAGGTGATATGGAGGAAAAACTGTTTTTT. Translating it yields CASSLPTGDMEEKLFF.